This T cell receptor beta chain was sequenced for a study of vaccination effects on CD4 cells after COVID-19. Study conclusions and caveats: Marked clonal contraction of infection- and vaccine-induced clones was seen late after vaccination.

As concerns this clone: Its antigen is as yet unknown.

ViraFEST used viral peptide pools to expand antigen-specific CD4+ T cells before sequencing. Having been cultured for ten to eleven days, the cells underwent CD4+ T cell isolation. Every participant took two doses of the BNT162b2 or mRNA-1273 vaccine. Profiling relied on immunoSEQ multiplex PCR, and the TCRdb table lists in-frame clones only, not all of them. The table records 25,000 to 35,000 clones, roughly 80% of them present only once. The CDR3 is 13 amino acids. J lost 3 bases, V lost 8 bases, and 6 bases had no gene match. CDR1 SNHLY and CDR2 FYNNEI come from the germline V gene. The V and J genes are TRBV2 and TRBJ2-5, with 7 bases fitting TRBD2. The TCR sequence derives from a human donor who received a COVID-19 vaccine. The specimen was CD4+ T cells from PBMCs cultured with HCoV-NL63 spike peptides, collected after COVID-19 vaccination. CDR3 DNA sequence: TGTGCCAGCGGGAGGGAGACTAAAGAGACCCAGTACTTC. Residues: CASGRETKETQYF. Filled out from reference TRBV2 and TRBJ2-5, the complete variable domain reads EPEVTQTPSHQVTQMGQEVILRCVPISNHLYFYWYRQILGQKVEFLVSFYNNEISEKSEIFDDQFSVERPDGSNFTLKIRSTKLEDSAMYFCASGRETKETQYFGPGTRLLVL.